This T cell receptor (beta chain) is drawn from a study of a mutant IDH1 vaccine in newly diagnosed glioma. About the study: Those enrolled had earlier been treated with radiotherapy, temozolomide, or both, mostly both.

Study-wide results and caveats: Alterations occurring in top peripheral T cell clonotypes seemed unrelated to pseudoprogression.

The time point is: week 35, safety follow-up. Vaccine doses each comprised 300 ug of mutant IDH1 20-mer peptide, with topical imiquimod. New astrocytomas of WHO grade 3 or 4 that were IDH1-mutant and ATRX-lost were found in the donors. Note on this clone: Its antigen is not known.

Sequencing was performed with immunoSEQ multiplex PCR; in TCRdb, only in-frame clones are kept and a portion is missing. The sample shows 70,000 or so clones, around nine tenths of them seen only once. The CDR3 has 15 amino acids. Between the trimmed V and J ends, which lost 5 bases and 3 bases, there was a span of 14 bases. CDR1 MDHEN and CDR2 SYDVKM come from the germline V gene. This sequence originates from a young man with glioma. The chain joins TRBV28 to TRBJ2-1; maybe TRBD2 (6 bases). Here the sequenced sample was PBMCs, taken from a glioma patient whose treatment included an IDH1 peptide vaccine. The CDR3 DNA reads TGTGCCAGCAGTGGGTGGGGTAGCGGCTACAATGAGCAGTTCTTC. Translation: CASSGWGSGYNEQFF.